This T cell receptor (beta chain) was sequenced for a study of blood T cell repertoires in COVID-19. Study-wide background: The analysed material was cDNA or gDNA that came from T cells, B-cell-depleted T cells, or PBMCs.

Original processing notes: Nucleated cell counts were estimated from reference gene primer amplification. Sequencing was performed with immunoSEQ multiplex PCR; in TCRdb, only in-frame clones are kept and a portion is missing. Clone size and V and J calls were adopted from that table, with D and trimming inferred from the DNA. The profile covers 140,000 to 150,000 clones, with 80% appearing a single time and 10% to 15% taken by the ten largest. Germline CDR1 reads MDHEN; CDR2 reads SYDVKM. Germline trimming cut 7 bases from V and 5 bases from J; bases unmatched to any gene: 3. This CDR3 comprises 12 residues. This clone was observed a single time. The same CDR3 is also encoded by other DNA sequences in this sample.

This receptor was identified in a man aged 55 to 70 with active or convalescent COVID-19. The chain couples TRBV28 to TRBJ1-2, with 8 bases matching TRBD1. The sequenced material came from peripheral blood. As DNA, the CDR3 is TGTGCCAGCACGGACAGGGTTTATGGCTACACCTTC. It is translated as CASTDRVYGYTF.